This record looks at one T cell receptor (beta chain) sequence and its context. Adults between roughly 18 and 95 years of age took part from more than 20 US areas. Membership in each cohort depended on participant-reported clinical history. The length of the CDR3 is 16 residues. Germline V gene lookup returns CDR1 PRHDT and CDR2 FYEKMQ (reference sequence). Trimming left V 3 bases short and J 0 bases short, with 9 bases between. This entry comes from a study of blood T cell repertoires in COVID-19. Study details: The cDNA or gDNA used as material had been derived from T cells, B-cell-depleted T cells, or PBMCs.

Per the authors' pipeline: Reference gene primer amplification yielded estimated nucleated cell counts. The table came from immunoSEQ multiplex PCR; TCRdb's copy has only in-frame clones and leaves some out. V and J calls and clone size are as listed in that table; D and trimming were resolved from the DNA. The profile shows 250,000 to 350,000 clones, approximately 91% of them singletons. The specimen sequenced was PBMCs or T cells enriched from blood (not recorded which). The source of this sequence is a woman in her thirties who had recovered from COVID-19. J is TRBJ1-6 and V is TRBV13, with D possibly TRBD1 on 6 matching bases. The CDR3 DNA is TGTGCCAGCAGCTTCAGGGGAAGCTCCTATAATTCACCCCTCCACTTT. Amino acid sequence: CASSFRGSSYNSPLHF.